This TCR beta chain was profiled in a study of early T cells in non-severe SARS-CoV-2 infection. In the study overall: Bulk RNA taken from unsorted whole blood was sequenced, leaving chains unpaired.

Germline assignment: CDR1 MNHEY and CDR2 SVGAGI. The CDR3 is 15 amino acids. With 0 bases removed from V and 9 bases from J, the gap between germline ends came to 15 bases. This clonotype was detected ten times or more. The antigen is undetermined. Unique molecular identifiers were attached to individual cDNA molecules. TCRdb recomputed calls from the 5' RACE reads with MiXCR, one row per CDR3 protein. The sample contains around 70,000 distinct CDR3 sequences, over 8% of which appear only once. Broader study findings: Anti-spike CD8 responses were favored by VDJdb matching, which missed private and CD4 specificities.

This receptor was taken from an adult who was a healthcare worker with PCR-confirmed SARS-CoV-2 infection or an uninfected control (not recorded which). The chain couples TRBV6-5 to TRBJ2-4; D remains ambiguous. The specimen sequenced was whole blood. The chain's CDR3 is CASSYSFVSPFIQYF. The CDR3 DNA is TGTGCCAGCAGTTACTCCTTCGTCAGCCCATTCATTCAGTACTTC.